This T cell receptor beta chain came from a study of beta chain features in type 1 diabetes (dated by TCRdb to the late 2010s). As for the study more broadly: No differences in mean age, gender distribution, total cell number or subset yield were found between patients and healthy donors. A total of approximately 100 million sorted cells were examined across all samples, and the number of cells per subset was strongly correlated with RNA yield. In the study, recently diagnosed type 1 diabetes patients and matched healthy donors were compared on the TCRB repertoires of their sorted circulating CD4+ T cell subsets. Whereas all 28 donors provided naive and central memory subsets, regulatory and stem cell-like memory subsets were isolated from just 8 patients and about eight healthy donors. Study-level results and caveats: Because cDNA was sequenced instead of genomic DNA, highly expressing activated cells could be over-represented, though the groups showed no difference in activation or CD3 levels. Shorter templates might be favored by PCR, yet because patient and control samples were amplified and corrected together, any such skew would affect both groups equally. Type 1 diabetes patients showed a moderate but significant shortening of TCRB CDR3 length in all four CD4+ subsets. Patients with type 1 diabetes made fewer insertions and deleted more nucleotides at VDJ recombination sites, implying thymic rearrangement abnormalities. The naive, central memory and regulatory TCRB repertoires appeared to resemble one another more closely among patients than among healthy donors. Because small numbers of individuals were included in the HLA sub-analyses, any influence of HLA type on TCRB rearrangement was left unresolved.

Its CDR3 holds 14 amino acids, cysteine through phenylalanine. Just the 42-base CDR3 DNA is kept, in frame starting at base 1. To note about this clone: No cognate antigen has been identified for it. Base qualities are missing; no much larger clone stands one base away.

The High Capacity cDNA Reverse Transcription Kit was used to reverse transcribe all of the isolated RNA, meaning that expressed TCRB transcripts were what got sequenced. Deep immunoSEQ sequencing was performed on naive, central memory and regulatory T cell samples, with an average of about 4 million total reads per sample. Sorted cells were lysed in RLT buffer and RNA was extracted with DNase-treated RNeasy Micro or Mini kits, depending on cell number. Each cell subset was processed on its own to prevent cross-contamination, while patient and healthy donor samples were processed together. The immunoSEQ multiplex PCR was used to amplify TCRB sequences from cDNA, generating 87-bp fragments that spanned the CDR3 region. The amplicons were sequenced using the Illumina HiSeq platform. Per the source publication's procedure: PCR bias was computationally corrected using synthetic template baselines, reads within Hamming distance 2 were collapsed, and singletons that could not be merged were discarded. Reads were aligned against IMGT so that V, D and J genes, CDR3 length and insertions or deletions at six rearrangement sites could be assigned. Within each subset, clonotype counts were normalized to sorted cell number, and only after that were true diversity and Gini coefficients computed with the tcR R package. The overlap coefficient, calculated on TCRB nucleotide sequences, was used to quantify repertoire sharing. The table was pulled from immuneACCESS by TCRdb, which kept in-frame rearrangements only. Such tables lose some clones; where checked, under half of the loss comes from unresolved V genes, and the rest has no known cause. Clone size and the V and J calls come from that table; the DNA yielded D and trimming. The sample includes under 300,000 clones, with about 7.8% observed a single time. The ten largest make up 1% of the sample.

From each donor, a single peripheral blood sample of around 0.12 L on average was drawn into heparinised tubes. Naive, central memory, regulatory and stem cell-like memory CD4+ T cells were sorted on a BD FACSAria II using a panel including CD45RO, CCR7, CD25, CD127, CD95 and CD27. All sorted populations exceeded 98% purity. PBMCs were isolated right away by Lymphoprep density gradient centrifugation and were stained directly, without culture. Samples were stained and sorted in pairs, with one healthy donor and one patient per experiment, so that batch effects were minimized. The rearrangement joined TRBV21-1 to TRBJ1-1; no DNA check was done on the table's D call, TRBD1. TRBV21-1 is an annotated pseudogene. The origin of this receptor is a woman aged 18-35 years in good health. The sample comprised central memory CD4+ T cells from blood. For the CDR3, the sequence is CASSNRTVNTEAFF. At the DNA level, the sequence is TGTGCCAGCAGCAACCGGACAGTTAACACTGAAGCTTTCTTT.